The clone carrying this T cell receptor beta chain has a handful of counts. Healthy individuals who donated bone marrow served as the donors. This sample is part of a study of cytomegalovirus exposure and HLA in healthy donors. In the study overall: An early release of data contained approximately 80 million unique TCRs, which came from HLA-typed donors.

Primers for the PCR totalled 60 Vbeta and 13 Jbeta. Sequencing was performed with immunoSEQ multiplex PCR; in TCRdb, only in-frame clones are kept and a portion is missing. The sample contains around 180,000 clones, approximately 78% of which appear only once. Germline-derived CDR1 and CDR2 are SGHTA and FQGNSA. This CDR3 has 13 residues. Trimming stripped 6 bases from V and 14 bases from J, with 20 bases between. The source of this sequence is a woman in her fifties or sixties in good health and CMV-seropositive. The sequencing input was PBMCs. The rearrangement uses TRBV7-2 and TRBJ2-1, with a possible D match to TRBD2 (6 bases). In DNA, the CDR3 is TGTGCCAGCAGTTCCGGAGGCGGGGTGGAAAAGTTCTTC. Protein sequence: CASSSGGGVEKFF.